Listed here are 19 T cell receptor beta chains from one sample, sequenced in a study of cytomegalovirus exposure and HLA in healthy donors. PCR used 60 Vbeta primers and 13 Jbeta primers. Profiled with immunoSEQ multiplex PCR; TCRdb holds only in-frame clones, not every one. The sample totals tens of thousands of clones; its top ten clones hold roughly 2.6%. Sequencing was performed on PBMCs. Every receptor here comes from a man between 35 and 55 years old in good health and CMV-seronegative.

The rearrangement links TRBV9 to TRBJ2-2; weak D call: TRBD1 (6 bases). The CDR3 extends over 19 amino acids. Germline CDR1 is SGDLS and CDR2 is YYNGEE. Trimming removed 2 bases from V and 8 bases from J, with 28 bases in between. This CDR3 is CASSVSPPGTTSGPGELFF. The CDR3 DNA reads TGTGCCAGCAGCGTCTCCCCCCCGGGGACAACAAGCGGCCCTGGGGAGCTGTTTTTT.

V and J are TRBV6-6 and TRBJ2-7; 7 bases line up with TRBD1. The length of the CDR3 is 15 residues. The germline V gene has CDR1 MNHNY and CDR2 SVGAGI (reference sequence). The V gene end was trimmed by 5 bases and the J gene end by 5 bases; junction bases not matched to a gene: 12. The CDR3 sequence is CASSDPTGAKNEQYF. The CDR3 DNA reads TGTGCCAGCAGTGATCCAACAGGGGCAAAGAACGAGCAGTACTTC.

The V gene is TRBV5-8, the J gene TRBJ2-5; TRBD1 agrees at 9 bases. Per germline, CDR1 SGHTS and CDR2 YDEGEE. Unmatched junction bases numbered 11, after V lost 3 bases and J lost 5 bases. The CDR3 sequence is 16 residues long. The CDR3 protein is CASSSLAGQGMETQYF. The CDR3, as DNA: TGTGCCAGCAGCTCCCTCGCGGGACAGGGCATGGAGACCCAGTACTTC. Full variable domain (rest looked up from reference TRBV5-8 and TRBJ2-5): EAGVTQSPTHLIKTRGQQATLRCSPISGHTSVYWYQQALGLGLQFLLWYDEGEERNRGNFPPRFSGRQFPNYSSELNVNALELEDSALYLCASSSLAGQGMETQYFGPGTRLLVL.

The rearrangement joins TRBV7-3 to TRBJ1-6; maybe TRBD1 (6 bases). The CDR3 consists of 15 residues. Deletions cut 4 bases from V and 6 bases from J, with 13 bases between. Germline CDR1 reads SGHTA; CDR2 reads FQGTGA. This CDR3 is CASSSGGGPNSPLHF. In DNA, the CDR3 is TGTGCCAGCAGCTCCGGGGGGGGGCCTAATTCACCCCTCCACTTT.

The gene calls are TRBV12-5 and TRBJ2-3; a possible D gene is TRBD2 (7 bases). Germline loops: CDR1 LGHNT, CDR2 FRNRAP. The length of the CDR3 is 14 residues. The V end lost 5 bases, the J end lost 4 bases, and 13 bases lay between the germline ends. Written as DNA, the CDR3 is TGTGCTAGTGGTAGGGGGGGGACCGCAGATACGCAGTATTTT. Amino acids: CASGRGGTADTQYF.

The rearrangement uses TRBV5-1 and TRBJ1-6; the D is unclear. CDR1 and CDR2 (germline): SGHRS, YFSETQ. Trimming removed 4 bases at V and 6 bases at J, with 11 bases between. The CDR3 has 14 residues. CDR3 coding DNA: TGCGCCAGCAGCATCCGCCAGTCTAATTCACCCCTCCACTTT. The encoded protein is CASSIRQSNSPLHF.

The J gene is TRBJ2-3, the V gene TRBV27; D may be TRBD2 (7 bases). Germline V gene sequence: CDR1 MNHEY, CDR2 SMNVEV (reference sequence). Between the trimmed V and J ends, which lost 3 bases and 4 bases, there was a span of 14 bases. CDR3 length: 15 residues. CDR3 loop: CASSLGGLGADTQYF. CDR3 bases: TGTGCCAGCAGTTTGGGGGGGCTGGGAGCAGATACGCAGTATTTT.

The genes are TRBV5-1 and TRBJ2-1; 9 bases match TRBD1. Germline CDR1 is SGHRS and CDR2 is YFSETQ. The CDR3 is 16 residues long. V lost 5 bases, J lost 5 bases, and 11 bases stayed unmatched. The CDR3 region has the DNA TGCGCCAGCAGAAAATGGGCGGGACAGGGCCACAATGAGCAGTTCTTC. The encoded protein is CASRKWAGQGHNEQFF.

The chain has TRBV4-2 and TRBJ1-1; TRBD1 aligns across 7 bases. The germline gives CDR1 LGHNA, CDR2 YNFKEQ. The CDR3 has 16 amino acids. V lost 2 bases, J lost 2 bases, and 8 bases stayed unmatched. CDR3: CASSQPGRGLNTEAFF. As DNA, the CDR3 is TGTGCCAGCAGCCAACCTGGAAGGGGGCTTAACACTGAAGCTTTCTTT.

The V and J genes are TRBV5-4 and TRBJ1-4; tentative D call: TRBD1 (5 bases). V was cut by 0 bases and J by 1 base, with 10 bases left in between. Germline CDR1 and CDR2: SGHNT and YYREEE (reference sequence). There are 16 residues in the CDR3. As DNA, the CDR3 is TGTGCCAGCAGCTTGGCACTGGGGGGAACTAATGAAAAACTGTTTTTT. Its translation is CASSLALGGTNEKLFF.

The J gene is TRBJ2-5, the V gene TRBV18; 7 bases agree with TRBD1. The J call is in doubt because the DNA end fits TRBJ2-7 better. Per germline, CDR1 KGHSH and CDR2 LQKENI. The CDR3 loop spans 15 amino acids. The CDR3 DNA reads TGTGCCAGCTCGCGTTCCGGGACAGTCTCCTACGAGCAGTACTTC. This codes for CASSRSGTVSYEQYF.

The chain couples TRBV9 to TRBJ2-1; TRBD2 agrees at 11 bases. Germline V gives CDR1 SGDLS, CDR2 YYNGEE. CDR3 length: 15 amino acids. With 0 bases clipped from V and 9 bases from J, the junction kept 5 bases outside the gene matches. The CDR3 loop is CASSVVSGGVSEQFF. The CDR3, as DNA: TGTGCCAGCAGCGTAGTTAGCGGGGGGGTCAGTGAGCAGTTCTTC.

V is TRBV19 and J is TRBJ2-3; 7 bases align to TRBD2. V lost 10 bases, J lost 1 base, and 2 bases stayed unmatched. The germline CDR1 and CDR2 sequences are LNHDA and SQIVND (reference sequence). The CDR3 is 12 residues long. The CDR3 DNA follows: TGTGCCATCAGCGGGGGCACAGATACGCAGTATTTT. As protein: CAISGGTDTQYF.

The chain is built from TRBV14 and TRBJ1-2; TRBD1 is a possible D gene (6 bases). This CDR3 has 15 amino acids. Per germline, CDR1 SGHDN and CDR2 FVKESK. V lost 1 base to trimming and J lost 0 bases, with 9 bases between them. CDR3 in DNA: TGTGCCAGCAGCCAAGCCGAGGGGGCTAACTATGGCTACACCTTC. It is translated as CASSQAEGANYGYTF. Combining the CDR3 with reference TRBV14 and TRBJ1-2 gives the whole variable domain EAGVTQFPSHSVIEKGQTVTLRCDPISGHDNLYWYRRVMGKEIKFLLHFVKESKQDESGMPNNRFLAERTGGTYSTLKVQPAELEDSGVYFCASSQAEGANYGYTFGSGTRLTVV.

The CDR3 spells CASSPHSGWTEAFF. The CDR3 DNA is TGTGCCAGCAGCCCCCATTCAGGGTGGACTGAAGCTTTCTTT. The V call is TRBV28, the J call TRBJ1-1; tentatively, D is TRBD1 (5 bases). Between the trimmed V and J ends, which lost 6 bases and 5 bases, there was a span of 16 bases. CDR1 is MDHEN, CDR2 SYDVKM, per germline. The CDR3 contains 14 residues. Variable domain in full (rest from reference TRBV28 and TRBJ1-1): DVKVTQSSRYLVKRTGEKVFLECVQDMDHENMFWYRQDPGLGLRLIYFSYDVKMKEKGDIPEGYSVSREKKERFSLILESASTNQTSMYLCASSPHSGWTEAFFGQGTRLTVV.

The genes are TRBV11-3 and TRBJ2-2; the D gene is possibly TRBD1 (5 bases). Trimming cost V 5 bases and J 1 base, with 11 bases left between them. Germline CDR1 reads SGHNT; CDR2 reads YENEEA. The CDR3 length is 15 residues. CDR3 nucleotides: TGTGCCAGCAGCCCCGGACAACAGAACACCGGGGAGCTGTTTTTT. This translates into CASSPGQQNTGELFF.

This sequence joins TRBV6-1 and TRBJ1-5; weak D call: TRBD1 (6 bases). The germline gives CDR1 MNHNS, CDR2 SASEGT. This CDR3 has 14 amino acids. V was shortened by 6 bases and J by 3 bases, with 12 bases between the two germline ends. This CDR3 reads CASRAGTTNQPQHF. CDR3 sequence (DNA): TGTGCCAGCAGGGCCGGGACAACCAATCAGCCCCAGCATTTT.

The gene calls are TRBV6-1 and TRBJ2-7, with D unresolved. The CDR3 has 14 amino acids. Germline CDR1 is MNHNS and CDR2 is SASEGT. Between the trimmed V and J ends, which lost 1 base and 1 base, there was a span of 8 bases. The CDR3 protein is CASSEGFSSYEQYF. Written as DNA, the CDR3 is TGTGCCAGCAGTGAAGGGTTCAGTTCCTACGAGCAGTACTTC.

The rearrangement uses TRBV30 and TRBJ1-4; no reliable D call. The CDR3 spans 13 residues. V lost 8 bases and J lost 3, with 13 bases in between. Germline V lookup: CDR1 GTSNPN, CDR2 SVGIG (reference sequence). The CDR3 bases are TGTGCCCTCAAGAGGGATCCTAATGAAAAACTGTTTTTT. It encodes CALKRDPNEKLFF.